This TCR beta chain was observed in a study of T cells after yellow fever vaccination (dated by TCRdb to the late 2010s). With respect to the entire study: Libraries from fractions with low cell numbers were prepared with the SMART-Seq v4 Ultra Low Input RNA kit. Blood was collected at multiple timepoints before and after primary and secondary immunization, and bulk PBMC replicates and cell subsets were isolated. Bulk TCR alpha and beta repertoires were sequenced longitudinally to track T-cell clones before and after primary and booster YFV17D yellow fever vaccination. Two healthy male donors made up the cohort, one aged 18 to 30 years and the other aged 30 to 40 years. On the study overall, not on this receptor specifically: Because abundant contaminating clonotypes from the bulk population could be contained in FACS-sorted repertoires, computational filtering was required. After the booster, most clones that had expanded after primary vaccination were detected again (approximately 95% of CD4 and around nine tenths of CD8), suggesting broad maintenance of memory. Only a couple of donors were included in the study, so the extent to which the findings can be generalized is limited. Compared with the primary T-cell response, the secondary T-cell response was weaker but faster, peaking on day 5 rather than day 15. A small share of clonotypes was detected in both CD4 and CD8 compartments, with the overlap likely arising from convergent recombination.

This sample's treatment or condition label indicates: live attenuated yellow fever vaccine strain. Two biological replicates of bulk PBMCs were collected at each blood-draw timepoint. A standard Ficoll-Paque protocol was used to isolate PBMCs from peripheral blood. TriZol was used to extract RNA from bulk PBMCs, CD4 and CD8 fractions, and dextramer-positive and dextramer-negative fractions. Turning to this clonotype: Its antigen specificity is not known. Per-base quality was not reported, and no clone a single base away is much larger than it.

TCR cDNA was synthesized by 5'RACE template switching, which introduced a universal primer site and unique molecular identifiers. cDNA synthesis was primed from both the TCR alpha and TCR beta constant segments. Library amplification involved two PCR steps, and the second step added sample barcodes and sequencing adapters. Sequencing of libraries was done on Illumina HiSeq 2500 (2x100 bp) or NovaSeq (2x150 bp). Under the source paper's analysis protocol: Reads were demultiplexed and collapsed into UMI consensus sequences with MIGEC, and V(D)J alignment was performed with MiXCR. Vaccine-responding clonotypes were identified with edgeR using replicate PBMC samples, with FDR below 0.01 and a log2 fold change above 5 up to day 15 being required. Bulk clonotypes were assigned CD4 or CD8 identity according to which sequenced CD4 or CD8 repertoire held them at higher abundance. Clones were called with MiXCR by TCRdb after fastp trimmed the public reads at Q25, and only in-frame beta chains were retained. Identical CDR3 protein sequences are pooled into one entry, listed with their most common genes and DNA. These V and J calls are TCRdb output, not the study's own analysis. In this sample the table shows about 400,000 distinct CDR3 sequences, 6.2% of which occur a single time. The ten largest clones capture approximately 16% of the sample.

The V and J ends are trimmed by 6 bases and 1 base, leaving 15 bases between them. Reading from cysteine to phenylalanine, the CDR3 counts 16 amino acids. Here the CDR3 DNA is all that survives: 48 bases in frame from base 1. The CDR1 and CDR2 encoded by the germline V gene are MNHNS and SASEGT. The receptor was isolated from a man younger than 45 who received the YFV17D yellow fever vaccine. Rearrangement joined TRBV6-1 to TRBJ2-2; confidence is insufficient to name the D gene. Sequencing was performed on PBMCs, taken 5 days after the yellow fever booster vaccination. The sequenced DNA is TGTGCCAGCAGCCACGGGTTAGCTTGGAACACCGGGGAGCTGTTTTTT. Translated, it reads CASSHGLAWNTGELFF.